This T cell receptor (beta chain) was found in a study of shared clonotypes between healthy human individuals. Study-level background: Researchers drew samples from two women and a few men aged 18 to 49. Study-level results: Clonotype sharing levels among donors were expected to vary with sequencing depth.

This CDR3 region has 15 residues. Trimming took off 6 bases at V and 5 bases at J, with 20 bases between the two ends. Germline values: CDR1 MNHNS, CDR2 SASEGT. With respect to this clone: The antigen is undetermined.

Several immunoSEQ plates held equal portions of the genomic DNA taken from each subset. Assay used: immunoSEQ multiplex PCR; TCRdb lists only in-frame clones, some missing. The sample has about half a million clones; around 79% are singletons. The receptor was isolated from a woman between 40 and 50 years old in good health. Some clones in this sample may be carry-over from other donors' samples. The chain combines TRBV6-1 with TRBJ2-7, with D possibly being TRBD1 (6 bases). Sequencing was performed on PBMCs. CDR3 DNA sequence: TGTGCCAGCAGGGCCACAGGGCTCTCTGTCCACGAGCAGTACTTC. Encoded protein: CASRATGLSVHEQYF.